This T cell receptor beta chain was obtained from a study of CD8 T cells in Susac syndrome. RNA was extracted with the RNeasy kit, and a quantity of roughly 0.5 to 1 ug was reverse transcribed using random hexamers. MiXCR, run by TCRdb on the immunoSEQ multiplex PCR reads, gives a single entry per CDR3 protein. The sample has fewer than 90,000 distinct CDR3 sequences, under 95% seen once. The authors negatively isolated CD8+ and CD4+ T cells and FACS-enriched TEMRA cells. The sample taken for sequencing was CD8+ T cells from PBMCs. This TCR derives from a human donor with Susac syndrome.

CDR3 protein: CASSDLQGGGYTF. The CDR3 bases are TGTGCCAGCAGTGACCTACAGGGTGGCGGCTACACCTTC. This chain uses TRBV12-3 or TRBV12-4 with TRBJ1-2; D perhaps matches TRBD1 (6 bases). This CDR3 spans 13 amino acids. Trimming stripped 5 bases from V and 8 bases from J, with 15 bases between.